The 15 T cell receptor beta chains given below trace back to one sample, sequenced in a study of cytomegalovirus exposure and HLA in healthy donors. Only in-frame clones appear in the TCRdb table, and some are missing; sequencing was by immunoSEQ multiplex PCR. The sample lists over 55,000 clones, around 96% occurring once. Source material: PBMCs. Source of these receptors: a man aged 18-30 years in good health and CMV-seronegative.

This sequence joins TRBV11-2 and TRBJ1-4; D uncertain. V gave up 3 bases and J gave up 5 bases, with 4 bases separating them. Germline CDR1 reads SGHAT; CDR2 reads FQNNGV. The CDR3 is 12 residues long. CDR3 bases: TGTGCCAGCAGCTTCGTCAATGAAAAACTGTTTTTT. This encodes CASSFVNEKLFF. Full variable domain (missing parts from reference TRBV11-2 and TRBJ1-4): EAGVAQSPRYKIIEKRQSVAFWCNPISGHATLYWYQQILGQGPKLLIQFQNNGVVDDSQLPKDRFSAERLKGVDSTLKIQPAKLEDSAVYLCASSFVNEKLFFGSGTQLSVL.

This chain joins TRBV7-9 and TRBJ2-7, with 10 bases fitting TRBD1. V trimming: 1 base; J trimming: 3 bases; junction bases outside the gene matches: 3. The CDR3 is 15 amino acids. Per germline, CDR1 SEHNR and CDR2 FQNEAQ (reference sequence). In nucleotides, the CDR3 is TGTGCCAGCAGCTTAGGAAGGACAGGGGGCTACGAGCAGTACTTC. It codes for CASSLGRTGGYEQYF.

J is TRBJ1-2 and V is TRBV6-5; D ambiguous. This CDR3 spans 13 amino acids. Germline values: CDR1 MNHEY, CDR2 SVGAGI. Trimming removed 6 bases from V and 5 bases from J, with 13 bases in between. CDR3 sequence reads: CASSRGVEYGYTF. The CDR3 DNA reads TGTGCCAGCAGCCGGGGAGTTGAATATGGCTACACCTTC.

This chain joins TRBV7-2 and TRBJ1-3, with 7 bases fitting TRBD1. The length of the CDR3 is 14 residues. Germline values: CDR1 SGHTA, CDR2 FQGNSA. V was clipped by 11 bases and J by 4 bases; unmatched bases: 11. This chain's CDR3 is CASRGWDSGNTIYF. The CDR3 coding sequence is TGTGCCTCACGGGGTTGGGACAGCGGAAACACCATATATTTT. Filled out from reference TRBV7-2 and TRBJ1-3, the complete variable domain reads GAGVSQSPSNKVTEKGKDVELRCDPISGHTALYWYRQSLGQGLEFLIYFQGNSAPDKSGLPSDRFSAERTGGSVSTLTIQRTQQEDSAVYLCASRGWDSGNTIYFGEGSWLTVV.

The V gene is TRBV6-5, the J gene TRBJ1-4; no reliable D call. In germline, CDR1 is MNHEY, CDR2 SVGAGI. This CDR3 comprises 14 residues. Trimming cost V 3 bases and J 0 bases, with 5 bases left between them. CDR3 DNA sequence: TGTGCCAGCAGTTATTCTTCAACTAATGAAAAACTGTTTTTT. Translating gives CASSYSSTNEKLFF.

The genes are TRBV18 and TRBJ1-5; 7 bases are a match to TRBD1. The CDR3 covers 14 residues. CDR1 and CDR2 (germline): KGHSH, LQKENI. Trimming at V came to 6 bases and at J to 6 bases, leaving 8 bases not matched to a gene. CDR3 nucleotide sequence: TGTGCCAGCTCGCCGGACAGGTTGACTCAGCCCCAGCATTTT. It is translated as CASSPDRLTQPQHF.

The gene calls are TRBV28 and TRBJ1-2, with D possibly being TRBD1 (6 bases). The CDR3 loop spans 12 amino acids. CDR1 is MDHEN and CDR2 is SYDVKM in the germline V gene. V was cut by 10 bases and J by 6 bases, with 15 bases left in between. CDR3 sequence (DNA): TGTGCCACCCGGACAGCGCCGGATGGCTACACCTTC. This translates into CATRTAPDGYTF.

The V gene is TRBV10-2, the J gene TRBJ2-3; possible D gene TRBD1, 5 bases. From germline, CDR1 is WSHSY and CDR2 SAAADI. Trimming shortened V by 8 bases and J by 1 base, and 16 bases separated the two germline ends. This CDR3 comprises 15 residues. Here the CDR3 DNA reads TGCGCCAGCCTGAGTAGGGGCTTGGGCACAGATACGCAGTATTTT. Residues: CASLSRGLGTDTQYF.

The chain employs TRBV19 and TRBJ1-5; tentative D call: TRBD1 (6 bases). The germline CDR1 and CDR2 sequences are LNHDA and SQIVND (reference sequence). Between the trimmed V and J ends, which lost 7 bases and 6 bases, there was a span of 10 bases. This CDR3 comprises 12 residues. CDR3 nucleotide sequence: TGTGCCAGTACCACAGGGTTTCAGCCCCAGCATTTT. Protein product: CASTTGFQPQHF.

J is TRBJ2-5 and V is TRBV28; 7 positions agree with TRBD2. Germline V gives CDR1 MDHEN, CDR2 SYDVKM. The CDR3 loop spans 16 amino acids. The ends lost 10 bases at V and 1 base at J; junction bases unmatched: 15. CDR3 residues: CATSRGSGRSQETQYF. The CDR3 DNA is TGTGCCACCTCCCGGGGTAGCGGGCGTAGCCAAGAGACCCAGTACTTC.

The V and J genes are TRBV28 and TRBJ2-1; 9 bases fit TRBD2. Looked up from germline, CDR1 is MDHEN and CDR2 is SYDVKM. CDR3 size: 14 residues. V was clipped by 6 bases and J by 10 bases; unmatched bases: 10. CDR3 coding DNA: TGTGCCAGCAGGGGACTAGCCGGGAGAAGGGAGCAGTTCTTC. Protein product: CASRGLAGRREQFF.

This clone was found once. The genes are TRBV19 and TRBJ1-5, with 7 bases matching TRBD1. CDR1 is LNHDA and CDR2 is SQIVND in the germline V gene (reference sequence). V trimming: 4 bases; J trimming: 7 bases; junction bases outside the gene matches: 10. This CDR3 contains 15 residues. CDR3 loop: CASSTPNRGWQPQHF. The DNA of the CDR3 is TGTGCCAGTAGTACCCCGAACAGGGGCTGGCAGCCCCAGCATTTT. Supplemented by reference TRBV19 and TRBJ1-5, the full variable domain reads DGGITQSPKYLFRKEGQNVTLSCEQNLNHDAMYWYRQDPGQGLRLIYYSQIVNDFQKGDIAEGYSVSREKKESFPLTVTSAQKNPTAFYLCASSTPNRGWQPQHFGDGTRLSIL.

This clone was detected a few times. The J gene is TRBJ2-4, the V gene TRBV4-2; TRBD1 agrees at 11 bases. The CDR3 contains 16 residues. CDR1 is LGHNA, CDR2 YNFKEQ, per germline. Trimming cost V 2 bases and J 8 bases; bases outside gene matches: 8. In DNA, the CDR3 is TGTGCCAGCAGCCAAAAGCTAGGACAGGGGGCAGACATTCAGTACTTC. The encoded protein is CASSQKLGQGADIQYF.

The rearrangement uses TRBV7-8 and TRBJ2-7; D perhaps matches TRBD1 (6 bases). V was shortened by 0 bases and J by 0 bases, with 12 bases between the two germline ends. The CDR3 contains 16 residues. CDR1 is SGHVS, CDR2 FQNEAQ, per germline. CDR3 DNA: TGTGCCAGCAGCTTAGCCTACAGGACAGCCTCCTACGAGCAGTACTTC. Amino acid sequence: CASSLAYRTASYEQYF. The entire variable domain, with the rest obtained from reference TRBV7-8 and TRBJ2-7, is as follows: GAGVSQSPRYKVAKRGQDVALRCDPISGHVSLFWYQQALGQGPEFLTYFQNEAQLDKSGLPSDRFFAERPEGSVSTLKIQRTQQEDSAVYLCASSLAYRTASYEQYFGPGTRLTVT.

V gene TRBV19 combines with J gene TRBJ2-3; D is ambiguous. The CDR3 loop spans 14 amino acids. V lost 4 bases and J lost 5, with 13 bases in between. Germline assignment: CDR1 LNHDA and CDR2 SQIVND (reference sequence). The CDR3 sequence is CASSTYSRQDTQYF. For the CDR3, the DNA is TGTGCCAGTAGTACCTATTCGCGACAAGATACGCAGTATTTT.